These 32 T cell receptor beta chains were all obtained from the same sample, sequenced in a study of neurological immune-mediated disorders (dated by TCRdb to between 2018 and 2021). To prepare the library, 5' RACE was applied. The sample was run on an Illumina HiSeq 2500. Using fastp at Q25 and MiXCR, TCRdb reprocessed the public reads and kept productive beta chains. Rows merge per CDR3 protein into single entries with the most common DNA and genes. For this sample the table gives about 30,000 distinct CDR3 sequences, of which around 10% were detected only once. Clones ranked in the top ten supply approximately 6% of the sample. Sequencing was carried out using PBMCs. These receptor sequences come from a woman aged 55 to 70 in good health.

This clonotype was seen repeatedly, ten times or more. The V call is TRBV9, the J call TRBJ1-1, with TRBD1 identical over 12 bases. Per the germline V gene, CDR1 is SGDLS and CDR2 is YYNGEE. The CDR3 sequence is 16 residues long. The V segment lost 4 bases and the J segment 5 bases; nucleotides outside the gene matches: 9. The CDR3 here is CASSQGQGAAVTEAFF. CDR3 nucleotide sequence: TGTGCCAGCAGCCAGGGACAGGGGGCTGCAGTGACTGAAGCTTTCTTT.

This clonotype was observed many times. The V call is TRBV5-6, the J call TRBJ1-1, with D unresolved. The CDR3 loop spans 16 amino acids. CDR1 is SGHDT, CDR2 YYEEEE, per germline. V was trimmed by 4 bases and J by 3 bases, leaving 19 bases between them. This CDR3 reads CASSPRTGKRYTEAFF. The CDR3, as DNA: TGTGCCAGCAGCCCGCGGACGGGAAAAAGATACACTGAAGCTTTCTTT.

This clonotype showed up many times. This rearrangement joins TRBV5-1 to TRBJ2-5; 11 positions match TRBD2. Germline V gene data show CDR1 as SGHRS and CDR2 as YFSETQ. CDR3 size: 17 residues. J lost 1 base, V lost 4 bases, and 9 bases had no gene match. For the CDR3, the DNA is TGCGCCAGCAGCCTTGCCGGTAGCGGGGGGGCCCAAGAGACCCAGTACTTC. Protein: CASSLAGSGGAQETQYF.

This clonotype was recorded many times. V usage is TRBV6-2 or TRBV6-3 and J usage is TRBJ1-1; TRBD1 is a possible D gene (6 bases). The CDR3 covers 16 residues. Trimming took off 0 bases at V and 4 bases at J, with 15 bases between the two ends. Germline V CDR1 and CDR2: MNHEY, SVGEGT. The CDR3 spells CASSYSLTGSGTEAFF. The CDR3 DNA sequence: TGTGCCAGCAGTTACTCCCTTACAGGGTCAGGCACTGAAGCTTTCTTT.

Of note for this clonotype: The germline gene is not matched at one end of the junction; a read error may be the cause. The CDR3 DNA reads TGTGCCAGCTCGACGGGGGTGGCCTACAATGAGCAGTTCTTT. It specifies CASSTGVAYNEQFF. V usage is TRBV6-2 or TRBV6-3 and J usage is TRBJ2-1; maybe TRBD2 (6 bases). The germline gives CDR1 MNHEY, CDR2 SVGEGT. The CDR3 runs 14 residues.

Ten or more counts support this clonotype. This sequence joins TRBV7-3 and TRBJ2-5, with 13 positions matching TRBD2. This CDR3 contains 15 residues. CDR1 is SGHTA and CDR2 is FQGTGA in the germline V gene. V gave up 6 bases and J gave up 7 bases; unmatched junction bases: 8. CDR3 sequence (DNA): TGTGCCAGCAGACCCACTAGCGGGGGGGCGAGGACCCAGTACTTC. Amino acids: CASRPTSGGARTQYF.

Only one count was recorded for this clonotype. This could be a read error, since a much larger clone is one nucleotide away. CDR3 coding DNA: TGCGCCAGCAGAGTTGAGTACCAAGAGACCCAGTACTTC. Its translation is CASRVEYQETQYF. The chain links TRBV5-1 to TRBJ2-5; D remains ambiguous. There are 13 residues in the CDR3. The germline gives CDR1 SGHRS, CDR2 YFSETQ. Trimming took 5 bases from V and 0 from J, leaving 8 bases between them.

A word on this clonotype: This may be a read error: a much more frequent sequence differs by one nucleotide. The J gene is TRBJ2-7, the V gene TRBV20-1; maybe TRBD1 (6 bases). Germline CDR1 is DFQATT and CDR2 is SNEGSKA (reference sequence). The CDR3 sequence is 13 residues long. Trimming took 3 bases from V and 6 from J, leaving 15 bases between them. CDR3 bases: TGCAGTGCTAGGACAGGTGACCAACTCGAGCAGTACTTC. Protein product: CSARTGDQLEQYF.

This clonotype was counted ten times or more. The chain couples TRBV6-9 to TRBJ1-1; TRBD1 agrees at 11 bases. This CDR3 spans 16 amino acids. The germline V gene encodes CDR1 MNHGY and CDR2 SVAAGI. The trim removed 2 bases at V and 5 bases at J, leaving 7 bases unmatched. CDR3: CASSYMDRGLVTEAFF. The CDR3, as DNA: TGTGCCAGCAGTTATATGGACAGGGGGCTAGTGACTGAAGCTTTCTTT.

This clonotype appeared many times. The chain carries TRBV4-2 and TRBJ2-6; no clear D. Trimming took 2 bases from V and 0 from J, leaving 5 bases between them. The CDR3 runs to 15 residues. The germline V gene encodes CDR1 LGHNA and CDR2 YNFKEQ. CDR3 loop: CASSQTASGANVLTF. DNA of the CDR3: TGTGCCAGCAGCCAAACAGCCTCTGGGGCCAACGTCCTGACTTTC.

Concerning this clonotype: One end of the junction varies from germline; a read error may be responsible. The CDR3 reads CASSRSFSAHTGELFF. CDR3 DNA sequence: TGTGCGAGCAGCCGAAGTTTTTCCGCGCACACCGGGGAGCTGTTTTTT. This chain joins TRBV7-2 and TRBJ2-2, with D unclear. Germline assignment: CDR1 SGHTA and CDR2 FQGNSA. The CDR3 covers 16 residues.

This clonotype was recorded only once. The chain carries TRBV20-1 and TRBJ2-1; no reliable D call. Trimming shortened V by 6 bases and J by 6 bases, and 18 bases separated the two germline ends. This CDR3 has 14 residues. In germline, CDR1 is DFQATT, CDR2 SNEGSKA (reference sequence). The chain's CDR3 is CSAPLGSPCNEQFF. The CDR3 DNA reads as TGCAGTGCCCCTCTGGGGTCCCCCTGCAATGAGCAGTTCTTC.

This clonotype was observed many times. V usage is TRBV20-1 and J usage is TRBJ2-3, with 9 nucleotides matching TRBD2. Germline V gene lookup returns CDR1 DFQATT and CDR2 SNEGSKA (reference sequence). The CDR3 has 14 residues. With V trimmed by 2 bases and J by 2 bases, 2 bases remained unmatched. The CDR3 protein is CSARLAGLTDTQYF. The CDR3 DNA sequence: TGCAGTGCTAGACTAGCGGGACTCACAGATACGCAGTATTTT.

This clonotype has ten or more counts. The chain uses TRBV4-1 and TRBJ2-3; 12 positions match TRBD2. CDR3 size: 14 residues. From germline, CDR1 is MGHRA and CDR2 YSYEKL. The junction had 4 bases not matched to a gene; V was cut back by 4 bases and J by 8 bases. CDR3 nucleotide sequence: TGCGCCAGCAGCCCTAGCGGGGGGGCGGCTACGCAGTATTTT. Translated: CASSPSGGAATQYF.

This clonotype was seen repeatedly, ten times or more. This chain uses TRBV20-1 with TRBJ1-5, with 10 bases aligning to TRBD1. Germline V gene data show CDR1 as DFQATT and CDR2 as SNEGSKA (reference sequence). The CDR3 has 15 residues. Unmatched junction bases numbered 10, after V lost 6 bases and J lost 5 bases. The CDR3 coding sequence is TGCAGTGCGCCGAGACTCGGGACAGGGGATCAGCCCCAGCATTTT. It is translated as CSAPRLGTGDQPQHF.

This clonotype was observed at least ten times. The chain has TRBV7-9 and TRBJ2-5; TRBD2 matches at 11 bases. Germline CDR1 reads SEHNR; CDR2 reads FQNEAQ (reference sequence). Trimming cost V 5 bases and J 4 bases; bases outside gene matches: 6. The CDR3 is 15 amino acids. CDR3: CASSGRSGGGETQYF. CDR3 nucleotides: TGTGCCAGCAGCGGGCGTAGCGGGGGGGGAGAGACCCAGTACTTC. Filled out from reference TRBV7-9 and TRBJ2-5, the complete variable domain reads DTGVSQNPRHKITKRGQNVTFRCDPISEHNRLYWYRQTLGQGPEFLTYFQNEAQLEKSRLLSDRFSAERPKGSFSTLEIQRTEQGDSAMYLCASSGRSGGGETQYFGPGTRLLVL.

This clonotype has ten or more counts. The chain links TRBV5-1 to TRBJ2-7; D is uncertain. Per the germline V gene, CDR1 is SGHRS and CDR2 is YFSETQ. V lost 0 bases and J 4 bases, leaving 14 bases between the germline ends. The CDR3 is made up of 15 amino acids. The CDR3 bases are TGCGCCAGCAGCTTGGGGGCAGGATTACCGTACGAGCAGTACTTC. It translates to CASSLGAGLPYEQYF.

As concerns this clonotype: A much larger clone lies a single base off, so this may be a read error. V is TRBV7-3 and J is TRBJ2-2, with no clear D. With 5 bases removed from V and 10 bases from J, the gap between germline ends came to 17 bases. Per the germline V gene, CDR1 is SGHTA and CDR2 is FQGTGA. The CDR3 length is 14 residues. CDR3 sequence: CASSPLGVGVELFF. The DNA of the CDR3 is TGTGCCAGCAGCCCCCTAGGAGTCGGCGTGGAGCTGTTTTTT.

This clonotype has ten or more counts. V gene TRBV5-6 combines with J gene TRBJ2-5; possibly TRBD2 for D (5 bases). This CDR3 has 16 amino acids. The ends were cut back, 0 bases at V and 5 bases at J, with 17 bases in the middle. Germline V gene data show CDR1 as SGHDT and CDR2 as YYEEEE. CDR3 region: CASSLAVGVGVETQYF. The DNA for the CDR3 is TGTGCCAGCAGCTTGGCGGTCGGGGTCGGAGTGGAGACCCAGTACTTC.

The sample holds many counts of this clonotype. The chain combines TRBV7-9 with TRBJ2-5, with D perhaps matching TRBD1 or TRBD2 (6 bases each). CDR1 is SEHNR, CDR2 FQNEAQ, per germline (reference sequence). Between the trimmed V and J ends, which lost 2 bases and 1 base, there was a span of 17 bases. The CDR3 is 17 amino acids. CDR3 nucleotide sequence: TGTGCCAGCAGCTTAATTTTCTCGGAGGGGGGCCAAGAGACCCAGTACTTC. It is translated as CASSLIFSEGGQETQYF.

This clonotype appeared many times. The chain combines TRBV5-1 with TRBJ2-5, with TRBD1 identical over 7 bases. The junction had 14 bases not matched to a gene; V was cut back by 4 bases and J by 5 bases. CDR1 is SGHRS, CDR2 YFSETQ, per germline. The CDR3 has 16 amino acids. The CDR3 DNA sequence: TGCGCCAGCAGCCTCCAACAGGGGCCGCAAGTTGAGACCCAGTACTTC. Protein product: CASSLQQGPQVETQYF.

This clonotype has a count of ten or more. The chain links TRBV5-1 to TRBJ1-2; D not certain. Germline CDR1 is SGHRS and CDR2 is YFSETQ. The CDR3 has 12 residues. V shed 2 bases and J shed 3 bases, with 5 bases lying between them. The CDR3 bases are TGCGCCAGCAGCTTCGACTACTATGGCTACACCTTC. Its translation: CASSFDYYGYTF.

The table lists this clonotype with many counts. The chain recombines TRBV5-1 with TRBJ2-1; 12 nucleotides match TRBD2. Germline values: CDR1 SGHRS, CDR2 YFSETQ. The CDR3 is 16 amino acids. V shed 2 bases and J 5 bases; nucleotides not matched to a gene: 5. CDR3 DNA: TGCGCCAGCAGCTTCACTAGCGGGGGGCACCACAATGAGCAGTTCTTC. It is translated as CASSFTSGGHHNEQFF. Using reference TRBV5-1 and TRBJ2-1 for the parts outside the CDR3, the full variable domain is KAGVTQTPRYLIKTRGQQVTLSCSPISGHRSVSWYQQTPGQGLQFLFEYFSETQRNKGNFPGRFSGRQFSNSRSEMNVSTLELGDSALYLCASSFTSGGHHNEQFFGPGTRLTVL.

In this sample, this clonotype turned up many times. The V call is TRBV20-1, the J call TRBJ1-5; no reliable D call. The V end was cut by 0 bases, the J end by 1 base, with 13 bases between. In germline, CDR1 is DFQATT, CDR2 SNEGSKA (reference sequence). The CDR3 is made up of 16 amino acids. In nucleotides, the CDR3 is TGCAGTGCTAGAGATCCTGGAATCTACAGCAATCAGCCCCAGCATTTT. This translates into CSARDPGIYSNQPQHF.

This clonotype was counted at least ten times. The chain links TRBV20-1 to TRBJ2-1, with a weak D call TRBD1 (8 bases). This CDR3 spans 15 amino acids. Trimming took 3 bases from V and 1 from J, leaving 13 bases between them. In germline, CDR1 is DFQATT, CDR2 SNEGSKA (reference sequence). CDR3 in DNA: TGCAGTGCTAGTACAGGGGGGGGTTCCTACAATGAGCAGTTCTTC. This encodes CSASTGGGSYNEQFF.

Many counts were recorded for this clonotype. V and J are TRBV7-2 and TRBJ2-3; D perhaps matches TRBD2 (7 bases). CDR3 length: 16 amino acids. From germline, CDR1 is SGHTA and CDR2 FQGNSA. Trimming shortened V by 1 base and J by 2 bases, and 13 bases separated the two germline ends. DNA of the CDR3: TGTGCCAGCAGCTTAGGGGCGGGGGCAACCACAGATACGCAGTATTTT. This codes for CASSLGAGATTDTQYF. The variable domain in full, completed from reference TRBV7-2 and TRBJ2-3, reads GAGVSQSPSNKVTEKGKDVELRCDPISGHTALYWYRQSLGQGLEFLIYFQGNSAPDKSGLPSDRFSAERTGGSVSTLTIQRTQQEDSAVYLCASSLGAGATTDTQYFGPGTRLTVL.

This clonotype appeared many times. The CDR3 DNA follows: TGCAGTGCTAGAGAGGGCTACGAGCAGTACTTC. Encoded protein: CSAREGYEQYF. The V gene is TRBV20-1, the J gene TRBJ2-7, with D uncertain. The CDR3 has 11 residues. With 0 bases removed from V and 3 bases from J, the gap between germline ends came to 3 bases. From germline, CDR1 is DFQATT and CDR2 SNEGSKA (reference sequence).

Concerning this clonotype: This may be a read error, as it is one base from a much larger clone. J is TRBJ2-1 and V is TRBV7-6; 8 bases agree with TRBD1. Per the germline V gene, CDR1 is SGHVS and CDR2 is FNYEAQ. The CDR3 loop spans 15 amino acids. V shed 5 bases, J shed 4 bases, and the junction held 7 bases outside the gene matches. Written as DNA, the CDR3 is TGTGCCAGCAGCACTACCCGGACAGGGTACAATGAGCAGTTCTTC. This sequence encodes CASSTTRTGYNEQFF.

The rearrangement joins TRBV5-1 to TRBJ2-3; perhaps D is TRBD1 or TRBD2 (5 bases each). The germline V gene encodes CDR1 SGHRS and CDR2 YFSETQ. The ends were cut back, 1 base at V and 5 bases at J, with 14 bases in the middle. This CDR3 spans 15 amino acids. The CDR3 DNA reads TGCGCCAGCAGCTTGTGGGGGTCCCTCGGAGATACGCAGTATTTT. It encodes CASSLWGSLGDTQYF.

This clonotype has a count of ten or more. The J gene is TRBJ2-7, the V gene TRBV6-1; 7 nucleotides line up with TRBD1. Unmatched junction bases numbered 7, after V lost 5 bases and J lost 3 bases. CDR1 is MNHNS, CDR2 SASEGT, per germline. The CDR3 totals 14 residues. CDR3 sequence (DNA): TGTGCCAGCAGTACAGGGGAATCGGTCTACGAGCAGTACTTC. Protein: CASSTGESVYEQYF.

This clonotype has at least ten counts. The V gene is TRBV18, the J gene TRBJ2-7; unclear D gene. The germline V gene has CDR1 KGHSH and CDR2 LQKENI. V was cut by 2 bases and J by 0 bases, with 8 bases left in between. CDR3 size: 14 residues. The CDR3 region is CASSPKQYSYEQYF. CDR3 in DNA: TGTGCCAGCTCACCAAAACAATACTCCTACGAGCAGTACTTC.

This clonotype showed up many times. The J gene is TRBJ2-7, the V gene TRBV28; TRBD2 might be the D (6 bases). Between the trimmed V and J ends, which lost 8 bases and 6 bases, there was a span of 17 bases. The CDR3 is 13 residues long. Germline V gene sequence: CDR1 MDHEN, CDR2 SYDVKM. The CDR3, as DNA: TGTGCCAGCCGTAGGGACGGGGGTCTCGAGCAGTACTTC. This encodes CASRRDGGLEQYF.